This T cell receptor beta chain was recorded in a study of blood T cells in healthy people across ages. A second roughly 6 to 12 cycle PCR used barcoded and J-beta primers. TCRdb called the 5' RACE reads again in MiXCR, with one record for every CDR3 protein. Of approximately 680,000 distinct CDR3 sequences listed, about 32% are singletons. This clonotype was recorded many times. In germline, CDR1 is SGHTA, CDR2 FQGNSA. V gave up 2 bases and J gave up 3 bases; unmatched junction bases: 6. There are 15 residues in the CDR3. The receptor's source is an elderly woman in good health. V gene TRBV7-2 combines with J gene TRBJ2-7, with 8 bases identical to TRBD1. The source material was blood. In DNA form, the CDR3 reads TGTGCCAGCAGCTTATCAAGCGACAGGGGCTACGAGCAGTACTTC. This sequence encodes CASSLSSDRGYEQYF.